The sequence of this T cell receptor (beta chain) was determined in a study of cytomegalovirus exposure and HLA in healthy donors. On the study more broadly: Earlier, fewer than 140 million unique TCR beta sequences were recovered from 200 million or so T cells by an analysis. Study outcomes and limitations: For presence/absence analyses, sequencing depth was assumed to be roughly uniform across donors. A later look showed TCR association rates differing by HLA locus, highest for DRB1 and lowest for HLA-C. V- and J-gene trimming in TCR beta was tied to a missense DCLRE1C variant by an analysis performed later.

This CDR3 is built from 15 residues. Germline CDR1 and CDR2: MNHNY and SVGAGI (reference sequence). V was pared by 2 bases and J by 5 bases, with 3 bases of the junction left unmatched. The PCR used 60 Vbeta and 13 Jbeta primers. Clones were read by immunoSEQ multiplex PCR, and TCRdb kept only the in-frame ones, dropping some. The listing records about 50,000 clones. As regards this clone: No antigen is known for it.

The sequencing sample was made of PBMCs. This TCR was sampled from a woman aged 18-29 years in good health and CMV-seronegative. The chain recombines TRBV6-6 with TRBJ1-5; 10 bases match TRBD1. CDR3 amino acids: CASSYGTGAHQPQHF. As DNA, the CDR3 is TGTGCCAGCAGTTACGGGACAGGGGCCCATCAGCCCCAGCATTTT.